One and the same sample provided the 24 T cell receptor beta chains below, sequenced in a study of blood T cell repertoires in COVID-19 (dated by TCRdb to about 2020). Preparation of the library involved the immunoSEQ multiplex PCR assay. TCRdb took over this immuneACCESS table, retaining in-frame rearrangements with V and J assigned. Such tables are incomplete; in checked studies, under half of the missing clones stem from an unresolved V gene, and the remainder is unexplained. The sample contains about 370,000 clones, about 90% of them found a single time. In total, the top ten clones hold about 1.8% of the sample. Sequenced sample: PBMCs or T cells enriched from blood (not recorded which). These receptors were taken from a woman aged 25 to 39 who had recovered from COVID-19.

The chain is built from TRBV6-6 and TRBJ1-1; 9 nucleotides match TRBD1. CDR3 length: 15 residues. Germline CDR1 MNHNY, CDR2 SVGAGI (reference sequence). Germline trimming cut 5 bases from V and 2 bases from J; bases unmatched to any gene: 6. The CDR3 reads CASSRTGQGNTEAFF. CDR3 coding DNA: TGTGCCAGCAGTCGGACGGGACAGGGCAACACTGAAGCTTTCTTT.

This chain uses TRBV5-4 with TRBJ1-2; TRBD1 aligns across 7 bases. CDR3 length: 12 residues. Germline lookup yields CDR1 SGHNT and CDR2 YYREEE (reference sequence). The V and J ends lost 2 bases and 8 bases, in that order; junction bases with no gene match: 3. CDR3 residues: CASSFDREGYTF. The CDR3, as DNA: TGTGCCAGCAGCTTCGACAGGGAGGGCTACACCTTC. The whole variable domain, filled in from reference TRBV5-4 and TRBJ1-2, reads ETGVTQSPTHLIKTRGQQVTLRCSSQSGHNTVSWYQQALGQGPQFIFQYYREEENGRGNFPPRFSGLQFPNYSSELNVNALELDDSALYLCASSFDREGYTFGSGTRLTVV.

This chain links TRBV30 with TRBJ2-1, with TRBD2 identical over 13 bases. Trimming cost V 4 bases and J 4 bases; bases outside gene matches: 4. The CDR3 has 15 residues. Germline assignment: CDR1 GTSNPN and CDR2 SVGIG (reference sequence). Here the CDR3 DNA reads TGTGCCTGGACCCGACTAGCGGGGGGTTACAATGAGCAGTTCTTC. Its protein product is CAWTRLAGGYNEQFF.

The J gene is TRBJ1-2, the V gene TRBV27, with 9 bases aligning to TRBD1. The length of the CDR3 is 15 residues. V shed 5 bases, J shed 4 bases, and the junction held 8 bases outside the gene matches. Germline-derived CDR1 and CDR2 are MNHEY and SMNVEV (reference sequence). CDR3 sequence reads: CASSLWGQGLYGYTF. Here the CDR3 DNA reads TGTGCCAGCAGTCTATGGGGACAGGGTCTCTATGGCTACACCTTC.

The J gene is TRBJ2-7, the V gene TRBV6-8; possibly TRBD2 for D (6 bases). Germline CDR1 MNHGY, CDR2 SAAAGT. V was trimmed by 5 bases and J by 6 bases, leaving 20 bases between them. The CDR3 sequence is 15 residues long. CDR3 sequence reads: CASSPRTGLEGEQYF. Here the CDR3 DNA reads TGTGCCAGCAGTCCCCGGACTGGTTTGGAGGGCGAGCAGTACTTC.

Only a few counts were recorded for this clone. V gene TRBV29-1 combines with J gene TRBJ2-2, with 8 bases identical to TRBD1. This CDR3 is built from 16 residues. CDR1 and CDR2 (germline): SQVTM, ANQGSEA. V trimming: 0 bases; J trimming: 5 bases; junction bases outside the gene matches: 8. The DNA for the CDR3 is TGCAGCGTTGAAGATTTCCAGGGGGCGAGGACCGGGGAGCTGTTTTTT. This codes for CSVEDFQGARTGELFF.

V is TRBV5-1 and J is TRBJ2-2; TRBD1 matches 8 bases. This CDR3 spans 15 amino acids. V lost 7 bases to trimming and J lost 4 bases; unmatched junction nucleotides: 9. Germline V gene sequence: CDR1 SGHRS, CDR2 YFSETQ. CDR3 DNA sequence: TGCGCCAGCGACCGGACAGGGACGAGCACCGGGGAGCTGTTTTTT. Translated, it gives CASDRTGTSTGELFF.

The rearrangement joins TRBV27 to TRBJ1-1; a weak D match, TRBD1 (5 bases). The CDR3 runs to 13 residues. V dropped 8 bases and J dropped 1 base, with 11 bases sitting between them. Germline V gene lookup returns CDR1 MNHEY and CDR2 SMNVEV (reference sequence). CDR3 sequence (DNA): TGTGCCAGCCTGGGGCTTCGGAACACTGAAGCTTTCTTT. Its translation is CASLGLRNTEAFF.

This clone was seen only once. This chain joins TRBV7-8 and TRBJ1-2; D remains unclear. CDR3 size: 13 residues. With 3 bases removed from V and 7 bases from J, the gap between germline ends came to 12 bases. Germline values: CDR1 SGHVS, CDR2 FQNEAQ. Written as DNA, the CDR3 is TGTGCCAGCAGCTTGAAAGACTCTGCTGGCTACACCTTC. Residues: CASSLKDSAGYTF.

Written as DNA, the CDR3 is TGTGCCAGTAGTTCGCAGGGGCGGACCACCGGGGAGCTGTTTTTT. Protein sequence: CASSSQGRTTGELFF. V gene TRBV19 combines with J gene TRBJ2-2; a possible D gene is TRBD1 (6 bases). Germline CDR1 LNHDA, CDR2 SQIVND (reference sequence). The CDR3 totals 15 residues. Trimming shortened V by 5 bases and J by 4 bases, and 14 bases separated the two germline ends.

The chain carries TRBV4-1 and TRBJ1-1; TRBD1 is a possible D gene (6 bases). The CDR3 has 16 amino acids. Per germline, CDR1 MGHRA and CDR2 YSYEKL. The germline V and J ends were trimmed by 4 bases and 3 bases, with 18 bases remaining between them. The CDR3 DNA reads TGCGCCAGCAGCCCTTGGTTATGGGGGCGCGACACTGAAGCTTTCTTT. Amino acid sequence: CASSPWLWGRDTEAFF.

The CDR3 sequence: CASSDGSSYEQYF. The CDR3 DNA sequence: TGTGCCAGCAGTGATGGCAGCTCCTACGAGCAGTACTTC. This chain connects TRBV6-1 to TRBJ2-7; D is uncertain. The CDR3 consists of 13 residues. V gave up 3 bases and J gave up 0 bases, with 6 bases separating them. From germline, CDR1 is MNHNS and CDR2 SASEGT.

The chain employs TRBV29-1 and TRBJ1-4; 7 bases match TRBD1. Germline V gene data show CDR1 as SQVTM and CDR2 as ANQGSEA. The CDR3 runs to 15 residues. Trimming cost V 6 bases and J 8 bases; bases outside gene matches: 15. The chain's CDR3 is CSVARLTGFEEKLFF. The DNA for the CDR3 is TGCAGCGTGGCTCGCCTGACAGGGTTCGAGGAAAAACTGTTTTTT.

The V call is TRBV10-2, the J call TRBJ2-3; D is possibly TRBD1 (6 bases). Germline CDR1 reads WSHSY; CDR2 reads SAAADI. V lost 2 bases, J lost 8 bases, and 11 bases lay in between. The CDR3 runs to 13 residues. DNA of the CDR3: TGCGCCAGCAGTGAGGTGGGGGCGGGTACGCAGTATTTT. Its protein product is CASSEVGAGTQYF.

There are a few counts of this clone. CDR3 sequence: CAISESIQGPGSYEQYF. The CDR3 coding sequence is TGTGCCATCAGTGAGTCGATACAGGGACCCGGCTCCTACGAGCAGTACTTC. V gene TRBV10-3 combines with J gene TRBJ2-7; perhaps TRBD1 as D (6 bases). CDR3 length equals 17 residues. CDR1 ENHRY and CDR2 SYGVKD come from the germline V gene. Trimming shortened V by 0 bases and J by 0 bases, and 15 bases separated the two germline ends.

This clone was seen a few times. The rearrangement joins TRBV19 to TRBJ1-2; D is perhaps TRBD1 (6 bases). V dropped 7 bases and J dropped 10 bases, with 19 bases sitting between them. Germline CDR1 LNHDA, CDR2 SQIVND (reference sequence). CDR3 length equals 13 residues. The CDR3 loop reads CASTLGQSKLYTF. In DNA, the CDR3 is TGTGCCAGTACCCTCGGACAGTCCAAACTCTACACCTTC. Drawing the rest from reference TRBV19 and TRBJ1-2, the complete variable domain is DGGITQSPKYLFRKEGQNVTLSCEQNLNHDAMYWYRQDPGQGLRLIYYSQIVNDFQKGDIAEGYSVSREKKESFPLTVTSAQKNPTAFYLCASTLGQSKLYTFGSGTRLTVV.

The chain has TRBV2 and TRBJ1-6; perhaps TRBD1 as D (6 bases). The length of the CDR3 is 15 residues. Between the trimmed V and J ends, which lost 9 bases and 10 bases, there was a span of 22 bases. The germline gives CDR1 SNHLY, CDR2 FYNNEI. This CDR3 is CARETGSREGSPLHF. For the CDR3, the DNA is TGTGCCAGGGAAACAGGGTCGAGAGAAGGGTCACCCCTCCACTTT. The entire variable domain, with the rest obtained from reference TRBV2 and TRBJ1-6, is as follows: EPEVTQTPSHQVTQMGQEVILRCVPISNHLYFYWYRQILGQKVEFLVSFYNNEISEKSEIFDDQFSVERPDGSNFTLKIRSTKLEDSAMYFCARETGSREGSPLHFGNGTRLTVT.

The CDR3 nucleotides are TGTGCCAGCAGTGACAGGGAATTATTTTATGGCTACACCTTC. Protein product: CASSDRELFYGYTF. This chain uses TRBV7-8 with TRBJ1-2, with 7 bases that match TRBD1. In germline, CDR1 is SGHVS, CDR2 FQNEAQ. V shed 6 bases, J shed 5 bases, and the junction held 9 bases outside the gene matches. The CDR3 totals 14 residues.

CDR3 nucleotide sequence: TGCGCCAGCAGCTTGGGGCTAGCGGGGGCAGATACGCAGTATTTT. Protein sequence: CASSLGLAGADTQYF. This rearrangement joins TRBV5-1 to TRBJ2-3; 10 bases match TRBD2. V was clipped by 0 bases and J by 4 bases; unmatched bases: 2. CDR3 length equals 15 residues. Germline CDR1 is SGHRS and CDR2 is YFSETQ.

The chain employs TRBV19 and TRBJ2-7, with 11 bases matching TRBD1. This CDR3 comprises 16 residues. The germline CDR1 and CDR2 sequences are LNHDA and SQIVND (reference sequence). With V trimmed by 7 bases and J by 4 bases, 12 bases remained unmatched. The CDR3 coding sequence is TGTGCCAGTACCCCAACCGGACAGGGGGCCTTTTACGAGCAGTACTTC. Protein sequence: CASTPTGQGAFYEQYF.

The count of this clone is one. The chain uses TRBV7-9 and TRBJ1-2; 9 positions agree with TRBD1. CDR3 length: 13 amino acids. The germline CDR1 and CDR2 sequences are SEHNR and FQNEAQ (reference sequence). V dropped 6 bases and J dropped 7; count of bases not matched to a gene: 6. CDR3: CASRNTGGGGYTF. DNA for the CDR3: TGTGCCAGCAGAAATACAGGGGGCGGTGGCTACACCTTC.

This chain's CDR3 is CASRDWTSGSSDTQYF. The CDR3 nucleotides are TGTGCCAGCAGAGACTGGACTAGCGGGAGTTCAGATACGCAGTATTTT. The rearrangement joins TRBV2 to TRBJ2-3; 13 nucleotides align to TRBD2. The germline CDR1 and CDR2 sequences are SNHLY and FYNNEI. V dropped 6 bases and J dropped 4; count of bases not matched to a gene: 7. The CDR3 is 16 amino acids.

In this sample, this clone turned up once. The chain carries TRBV4-1 and TRBJ1-2; 11 bases are shared with TRBD1. This CDR3 spans 13 amino acids. J gave up 8 bases and V 3 bases, and 2 bases lay outside the gene matches. CDR1 and CDR2 from the germline V gene are MGHRA and YSYEKL. CDR3 in DNA: TGCGCCAGCAGCCAGGGACAGGGGGTAGGCTACACCTTC. Its protein product is CASSQGQGVGYTF.

The chain has TRBV12-5 and TRBJ1-2; D gene ambiguous. This CDR3 contains 17 residues. Germline V lookup: CDR1 LGHNT, CDR2 FRNRAP. V shed 0 bases and J shed 4 bases, with 18 bases lying between them. CDR3 region: CASGLVMSWEGGYGYTF. The CDR3 region has the DNA TGTGCTAGTGGTTTGGTAATGAGCTGGGAAGGAGGCTATGGCTACACCTTC.